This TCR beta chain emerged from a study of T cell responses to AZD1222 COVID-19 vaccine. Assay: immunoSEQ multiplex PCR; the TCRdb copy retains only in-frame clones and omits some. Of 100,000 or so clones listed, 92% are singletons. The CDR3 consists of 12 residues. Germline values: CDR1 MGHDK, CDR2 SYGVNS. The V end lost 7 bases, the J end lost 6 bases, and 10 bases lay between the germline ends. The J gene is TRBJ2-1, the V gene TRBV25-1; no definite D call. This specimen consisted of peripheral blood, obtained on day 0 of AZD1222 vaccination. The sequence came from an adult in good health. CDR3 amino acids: CASIRGPNEQFF. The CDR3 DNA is TGTGCCAGCATAAGAGGTCCCAATGAGCAGTTCTTC.